This entry lists 22 T cell receptor beta chains sequenced from one sample in a study of shared clonotypes between healthy human individuals. The repertoire was sequenced with immunoSEQ multiplex PCR; TCRdb's copy has only in-frame clones and lacks some. The sample contains approximately 980,000 clones, 76% of which appear only once. The sample taken for sequencing was memory CD4+ T cells sorted from blood. Subset meaning: CD45RA-negative fraction. These receptors were obtained from a man between 18 and 35 years old in good health.

The genes are TRBV30 and TRBJ2-1; a weak D match, TRBD2 (5 bases). Germline lookup yields CDR1 GTSNPN and CDR2 SVGIG (reference sequence). Trimming pared 2 bases from V and 2 bases from J, leaving 7 bases between. The CDR3 length is 13 residues. Here the CDR3 DNA reads TGTGCCTGGAGTCCCGGGACCTACAATGAGCAGTTCTTC. It yields the protein CAWSPGTYNEQFF.

The chain links TRBV4-1 to TRBJ2-3, with 9 bases that match TRBD1. Germline V gene data show CDR1 as MGHRA and CDR2 as YSYEKL. V shed 1 base and J 5 bases; nucleotides not matched to a gene: 7. The CDR3 spans 16 residues. The CDR3 loop is CASSQADRGFQDTQYF. CDR3 DNA sequence: TGCGCCAGCAGCCAAGCGGACAGGGGATTTCAAGATACGCAGTATTTT.

The sample holds a few counts of this clone. The rearrangement uses TRBV5-1 and TRBJ2-1; no reliable D call. Germline V lookup: CDR1 SGHRS, CDR2 YFSETQ. Trimming took 0 bases from V and 6 from J, leaving 10 bases between them. The CDR3 covers 14 residues. For the CDR3, the DNA is TGCGCCAGCAGCTTGGCGACCCGGGCCAATGAGCAGTTCTTC. Its translation: CASSLATRANEQFF.

V usage is TRBV5-6 and J usage is TRBJ2-1, with 9 bases that match TRBD2. V trimming: 3 bases; J trimming: 0 bases; junction bases outside the gene matches: 7. CDR1 is SGHDT, CDR2 YYEEEE, per germline. The CDR3 has 17 residues. The DNA for the CDR3 is TGTGCCAGCAGCTCTGGGACTAGCTGGAGCTCCTACAATGAGCAGTTCTTC. Its protein is CASSSGTSWSSYNEQFF.

A note on this clone: Other nucleotide sequences from this sample produce the same CDR3. This chain uses TRBV7-8 with TRBJ2-5; D may be TRBD1 or TRBD2 (5 bases each). Trimming left V 5 bases short and J 2 bases short, with 12 bases between. Per the germline V gene, CDR1 is SGHVS and CDR2 is FQNEAQ. This CDR3 has 14 residues. The CDR3 is CASSPGTVQETQYF. The CDR3 DNA reads as TGTGCCAGCAGCCCTGGGACGGTTCAAGAGACCCAGTACTTC.

The DNA of the CDR3 is TGTGCCAGCAGCGTAGAAGGCTCCACCGGGGAGCTGTTTTTT. It translates to CASSVEGSTGELFF. The chain carries TRBV9 and TRBJ2-2; D remains ambiguous. Germline CDR1 and CDR2: SGDLS and YYNGEE. V shed 0 bases and J shed 4 bases, with 7 bases lying between them. This CDR3 is 14 amino acids long.

V and J are TRBV6-1 and TRBJ2-7; 12 bases match TRBD2. The length of the CDR3 is 15 residues. Germline CDR1 and CDR2: MNHNS and SASEGT. Germline trimming cut 6 bases from V and 0 bases from J; bases unmatched to any gene: 3. CDR3 region: CASSGLAGSSYEQYF. The CDR3 nucleotides read TGTGCCAGCAGCGGACTAGCGGGGAGCTCCTACGAGCAGTACTTC.

V and J are TRBV5-6 and TRBJ1-2; 10 bases agree with TRBD1. CDR3 length: 14 residues. After removal of 3 bases from V and 6 bases from J, the junction contained 5 bases not matched to a gene. Germline V lookup: CDR1 SGHDT, CDR2 YYEEEE. The CDR3 loop is CASSWGTGADGYTF. As DNA, the CDR3 is TGTGCCAGCAGCTGGGGGACAGGGGCGGATGGCTACACCTTC.

This chain connects TRBV5-1 to TRBJ1-1; 7 bases are shared with TRBD1. CDR3 length equals 14 residues. Germline V gene data show CDR1 as SGHRS and CDR2 as YFSETQ. Trimming removed 6 bases from V and 1 base from J; junction bases left unmatched: 6. For the CDR3, the DNA is TGCGCCAGCACACAGGGGCCCCAGAACACTGAAGCTTTCTTT. This translates into CASTQGPQNTEAFF.

The sample holds one count of this clone. The chain couples TRBV4-1 to TRBJ1-5; D is perhaps TRBD1 (5 bases). Germline V CDR1 and CDR2: MGHRA, YSYEKL. The CDR3 spans 16 residues. V lost 0 bases to trimming and J lost 7 bases, with 16 bases between them. The CDR3 is CASSQDLTGVSQPQHF. Written as DNA, the CDR3 is TGCGCCAGCAGCCAAGACCTAACAGGAGTTAGCCAGCCCCAGCATTTT.

The chain employs TRBV4-1 and TRBJ1-5; D perhaps matches TRBD1 (6 bases). The germline V and J ends were trimmed by 4 bases and 1 base, with 11 bases remaining between them. The CDR3 consists of 15 residues. Germline V gene data show CDR1 as MGHRA and CDR2 as YSYEKL. CDR3: CASSPEGVSNQPQHF. The CDR3 coding sequence is TGCGCCAGCAGCCCCGAGGGGGTGAGCAATCAGCCCCAGCATTTT.

The chain couples TRBV5-1 to TRBJ2-3; weak D call: TRBD1 (6 bases). This CDR3 comprises 13 residues. V shed 4 bases and J shed 4 bases, with 10 bases lying between them. The germline V gene encodes CDR1 SGHRS and CDR2 YFSETQ. DNA of the CDR3: TGCGCCAGCAGCATAGGACAGCCAGATACGCAGTATTTT. Translated: CASSIGQPDTQYF.

The genes are TRBV2 and TRBJ2-5; D uncertain. The CDR3 consists of 14 residues. V was cut by 5 bases and J by 1 base, with 11 bases left in between. CDR1 is SNHLY, CDR2 FYNNEI, per germline. The DNA for the CDR3 is TGTGCCAGCAGTCCTAACCCACTCCAAGAGACCCAGTACTTC. Residues: CASSPNPLQETQYF.

A few counts support this clone. The chain is built from TRBV7-2 and TRBJ1-1, with TRBD1 matching over 7 bases. This CDR3 comprises 14 residues. The trim removed 5 bases at V and 2 bases at J, leaving 5 bases unmatched. Germline values: CDR1 SGHTA, CDR2 FQGNSA. The CDR3 DNA reads as TGTGCCAGCAGCCGGACAGGAGTTAACACTGAAGCTTTCTTT. Protein product: CASSRTGVNTEAFF.

Remarks on this clone: The identical CDR3 is also encoded by other nucleotide sequences in the sample. J is TRBJ1-2 and V is TRBV5-1, with TRBD1 matching over 9 bases. V gave up 3 bases and J gave up 2 bases; unmatched junction bases: 5. Germline CDR1 SGHRS, CDR2 YFSETQ. The CDR3 covers 15 residues. The chain's CDR3 is CASSYGTGTNYGYTF. The DNA for the CDR3 is TGCGCCAGCAGCTATGGGACAGGGACGAACTATGGCTACACCTTC.

The chain uses TRBV6-6 and TRBJ1-1; no definite D call. Germline loops: CDR1 MNHNY, CDR2 SVGAGI (reference sequence). The CDR3 loop spans 14 amino acids. V was pared by 4 bases and J by 2 bases, with 11 bases between. The DNA for the CDR3 is TGTGCCAGCAGTTGGAAGCTCCCAAACACTGAAGCTTTCTTT. Its translation is CASSWKLPNTEAFF.

The rearrangement links TRBV7-2 to TRBJ2-7, with D tentatively TRBD2 (6 bases). The germline CDR1 and CDR2 sequences are SGHTA and FQGNSA. This CDR3 region has 15 residues. Trimming cost V 1 base and J 3 bases, with 13 bases left between them. The CDR3 sequence is CASSLDGGAIYEQYF. In nucleotides, the CDR3 is TGTGCCAGCAGCTTAGACGGGGGAGCCATCTACGAGCAGTACTTC.

The chain uses TRBV27 and TRBJ1-6, with 9 nucleotides matching TRBD1. Germline assignment: CDR1 MNHEY and CDR2 SMNVEV (reference sequence). CDR3 length: 13 amino acids. Germline trimming cut 6 bases from V and 9 bases from J; bases unmatched to any gene: 3. In DNA, the CDR3 is TGTGCCAGCAGCCCGGACAGGGGTTCACCCCTCCACTTT. It codes for CASSPDRGSPLHF.

The CDR3 spells CSVGADGYTF. The CDR3 coding sequence is TGCAGCGTTGGGGCAGATGGCTACACCTTC. V usage is TRBV29-1 and J usage is TRBJ1-2; D gene uncertain. Looked up from germline, CDR1 is SQVTM and CDR2 is ANQGSEA. The CDR3 contains 10 residues. V dropped 4 bases and J dropped 6 bases, with 6 bases sitting between them.

This sequence joins TRBV29-1 and TRBJ1-1; D is uncertain. The V end was cut by 1 base, the J end by 0 bases, with 9 bases between. Per germline, CDR1 SQVTM and CDR2 ANQGSEA. This CDR3 comprises 14 residues. CDR3 coding DNA: TGCAGCGTTGAAGGCCAGCTCATGAACACTGAAGCTTTCTTT. Protein sequence: CSVEGQLMNTEAFF.

V usage is TRBV19 and J usage is TRBJ2-5; a weak D match, TRBD2 (6 bases). This CDR3 comprises 15 residues. Trimming cost V 6 bases and J 2 bases, with 16 bases left between them. From germline, CDR1 is LNHDA and CDR2 SQIVND (reference sequence). CDR3 coding DNA: TGTGCCAGTAGGCGTGGTGGCGGGGAACAAGAGACCCAGTACTTC. As protein: CASRRGGGEQETQYF. Variable domain in full (rest from reference TRBV19 and TRBJ2-5): DGGITQSPKYLFRKEGQNVTLSCEQNLNHDAMYWYRQDPGQGLRLIYYSQIVNDFQKGDIAEGYSVSREKKESFPLTVTSAQKNPTAFYLCASRRGGGEQETQYFGPGTRLLVL.

J is TRBJ2-6 and V is TRBV18; perhaps D is TRBD1 or TRBD2 (6 bases each). This CDR3 has 16 amino acids. The germline V and J ends were trimmed by 5 bases and 0 bases, with 11 bases remaining between them. Looked up from germline, CDR1 is KGHSH and CDR2 is LQKENI. This chain's CDR3 is CASSATGASGANVLTF. The CDR3 coding sequence is TGTGCCAGCTCAGCCACGGGGGCCTCTGGGGCCAACGTCCTGACTTTC. Filled out from reference TRBV18 and TRBJ2-6, the complete variable domain reads NAGVMQNPRHLVRRRGQEARLRCSPMKGHSHVYWYRQLPEEGLKFMVYLQKENIIDESGMPKERFSAEFPKEGPSILRIQQVVRGDSAAYFCASSATGASGANVLTFGAGSRLTVL.